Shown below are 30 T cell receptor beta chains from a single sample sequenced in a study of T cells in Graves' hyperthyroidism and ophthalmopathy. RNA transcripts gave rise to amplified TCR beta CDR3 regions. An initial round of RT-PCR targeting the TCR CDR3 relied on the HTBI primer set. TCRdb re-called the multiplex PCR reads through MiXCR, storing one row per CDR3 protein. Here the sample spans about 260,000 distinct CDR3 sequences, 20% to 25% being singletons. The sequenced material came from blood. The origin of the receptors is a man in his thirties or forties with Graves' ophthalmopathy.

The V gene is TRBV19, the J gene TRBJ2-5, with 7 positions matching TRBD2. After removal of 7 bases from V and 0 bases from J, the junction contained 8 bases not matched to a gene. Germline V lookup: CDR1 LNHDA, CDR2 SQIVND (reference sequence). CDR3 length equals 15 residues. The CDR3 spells CASNEAGRYQETQYF. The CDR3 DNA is TGTGCCAGTAATGAAGCGGGACGGTACCAAGAGACCCAGTACTTC.

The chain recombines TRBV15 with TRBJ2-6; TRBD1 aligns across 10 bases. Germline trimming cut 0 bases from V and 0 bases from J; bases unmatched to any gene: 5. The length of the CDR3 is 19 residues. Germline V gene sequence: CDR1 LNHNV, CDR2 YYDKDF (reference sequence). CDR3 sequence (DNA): TGTGCCACCAGCAGAGAGCCCGGGACAGGGGTCTCTGGGGCCAACGTCCTGACTTTC. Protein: CATSREPGTGVSGANVLTF.

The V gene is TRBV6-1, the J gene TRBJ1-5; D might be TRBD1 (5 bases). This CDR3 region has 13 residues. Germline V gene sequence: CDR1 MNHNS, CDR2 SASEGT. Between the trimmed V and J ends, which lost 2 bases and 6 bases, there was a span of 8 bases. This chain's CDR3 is CASSEHGGQPQHF. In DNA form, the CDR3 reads TGTGCCAGCAGTGAACACGGGGGTCAGCCCCAGCATTTT.

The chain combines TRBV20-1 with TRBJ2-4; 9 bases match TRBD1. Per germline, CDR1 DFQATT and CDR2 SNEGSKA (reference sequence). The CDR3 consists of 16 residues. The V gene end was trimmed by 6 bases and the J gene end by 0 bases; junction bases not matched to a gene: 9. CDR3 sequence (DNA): TGCAGTGCGGGTGGGACAGGGTCGGGAGCCAAAAACATTCAGTACTTC. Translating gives CSAGGTGSGAKNIQYF.

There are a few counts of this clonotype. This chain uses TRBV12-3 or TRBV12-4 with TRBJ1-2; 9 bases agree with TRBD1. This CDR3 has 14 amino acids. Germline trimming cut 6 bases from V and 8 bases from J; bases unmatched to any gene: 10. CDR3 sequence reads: CASSWGTGRSGYTF. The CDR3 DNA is TGTGCCAGCAGCTGGGGGACAGGGAGGAGCGGCTACACCTTC.

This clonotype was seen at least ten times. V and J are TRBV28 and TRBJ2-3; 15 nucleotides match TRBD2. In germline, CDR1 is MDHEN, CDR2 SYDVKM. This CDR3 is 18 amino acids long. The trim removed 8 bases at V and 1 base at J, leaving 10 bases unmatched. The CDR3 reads CASGPPGLAGGGTDTQYF. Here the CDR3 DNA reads TGTGCCAGCGGTCCCCCGGGACTAGCGGGAGGAGGCACAGATACGCAGTATTTT.

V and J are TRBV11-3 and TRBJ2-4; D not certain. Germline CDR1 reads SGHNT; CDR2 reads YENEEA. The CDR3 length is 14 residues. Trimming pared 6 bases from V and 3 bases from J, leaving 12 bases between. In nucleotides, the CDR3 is TGTGCCAGCAGTCAGGACCGAAACAAAAACATTCAGTACTTC. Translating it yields CASSQDRNKNIQYF.

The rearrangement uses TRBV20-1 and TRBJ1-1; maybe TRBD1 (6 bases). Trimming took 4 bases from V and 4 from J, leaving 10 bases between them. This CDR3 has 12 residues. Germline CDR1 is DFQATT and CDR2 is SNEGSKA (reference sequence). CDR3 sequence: CSATRGSTEAFF. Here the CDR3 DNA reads TGCAGTGCTACCAGGGGATCCACTGAAGCTTTCTTT.

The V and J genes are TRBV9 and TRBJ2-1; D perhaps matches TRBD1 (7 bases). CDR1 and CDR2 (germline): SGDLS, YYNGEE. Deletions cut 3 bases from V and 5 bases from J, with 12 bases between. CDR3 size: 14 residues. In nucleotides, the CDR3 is TGTGCCAGCAGCGCAGGAGGGACAGACAATGAGCAGTTCTTC. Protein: CASSAGGTDNEQFF.

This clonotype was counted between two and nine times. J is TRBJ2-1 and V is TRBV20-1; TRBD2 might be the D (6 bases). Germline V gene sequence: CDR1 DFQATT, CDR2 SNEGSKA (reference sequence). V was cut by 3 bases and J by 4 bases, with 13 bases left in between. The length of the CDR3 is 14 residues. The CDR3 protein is CSASRLAQYNEQFF. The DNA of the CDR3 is TGCAGTGCTAGTCGGCTAGCGCAGTACAATGAGCAGTTCTTC.

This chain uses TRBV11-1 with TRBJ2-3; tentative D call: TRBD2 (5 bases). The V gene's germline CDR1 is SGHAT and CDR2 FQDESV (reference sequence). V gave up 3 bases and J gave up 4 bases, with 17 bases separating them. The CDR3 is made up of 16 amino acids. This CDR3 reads CASSFGFASSADTQYF. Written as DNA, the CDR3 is TGTGCCAGCAGCTTCGGATTTGCGAGTAGCGCAGATACGCAGTATTTT.

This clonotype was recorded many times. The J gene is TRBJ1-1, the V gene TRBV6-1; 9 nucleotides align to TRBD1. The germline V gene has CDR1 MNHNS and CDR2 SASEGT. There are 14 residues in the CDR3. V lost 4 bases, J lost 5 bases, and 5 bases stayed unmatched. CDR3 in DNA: TGTGCCAGCAGTGCTGCGACAGGGGGAACTGAAGCTTTCTTT. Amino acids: CASSAATGGTEAFF.

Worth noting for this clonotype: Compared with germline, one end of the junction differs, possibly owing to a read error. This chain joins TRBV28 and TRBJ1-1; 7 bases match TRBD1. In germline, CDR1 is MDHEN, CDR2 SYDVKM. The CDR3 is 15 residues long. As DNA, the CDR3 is TGTGCCAGCACCGACAGGGTCTCTGTGAAGACTGAAGCTTTCTTT. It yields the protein CASTDRVSVKTEAFF.

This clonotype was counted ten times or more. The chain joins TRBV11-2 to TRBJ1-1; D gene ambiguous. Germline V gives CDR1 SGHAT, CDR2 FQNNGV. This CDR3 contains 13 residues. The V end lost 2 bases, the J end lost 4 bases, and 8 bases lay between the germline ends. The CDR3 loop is CASSLRAGTEAFF. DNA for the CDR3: TGTGCCAGCAGCTTACGGGCAGGCACTGAAGCTTTCTTT.

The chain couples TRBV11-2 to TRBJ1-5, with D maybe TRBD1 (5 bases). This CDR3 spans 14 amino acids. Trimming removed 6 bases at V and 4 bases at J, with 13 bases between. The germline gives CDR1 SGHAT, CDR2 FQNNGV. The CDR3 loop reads CASRPTGGNQPQHF. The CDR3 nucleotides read TGTGCCAGCAGACCCACCGGGGGAAATCAGCCCCAGCATTTT. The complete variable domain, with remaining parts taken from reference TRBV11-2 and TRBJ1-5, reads EAGVAQSPRYKIIEKRQSVAFWCNPISGHATLYWYQQILGQGPKLLIQFQNNGVVDDSQLPKDRFSAERLKGVDSTLKIQPAKLEDSAVYLCASRPTGGNQPQHFGDGTRLSIL.

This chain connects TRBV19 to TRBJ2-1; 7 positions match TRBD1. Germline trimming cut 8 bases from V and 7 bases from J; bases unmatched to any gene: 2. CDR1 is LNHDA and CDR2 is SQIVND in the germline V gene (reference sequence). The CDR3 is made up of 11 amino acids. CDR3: CASSTGNEQFF. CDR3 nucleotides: TGTGCCAGTTCGACAGGGAATGAGCAGTTCTTC. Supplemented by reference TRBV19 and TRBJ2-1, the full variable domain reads DGGITQSPKYLFRKEGQNVTLSCEQNLNHDAMYWYRQDPGQGLRLIYYSQIVNDFQKGDIAEGYSVSREKKESFPLTVTSAQKNPTAFYLCASSTGNEQFFGPGTRLTVL.

The DNA for the CDR3 is TGTGCCAGCAGCTTAGCTGGGCAAAGGTACCAAGAGACCCAGTACTTC. Residues: CASSLAGQRYQETQYF. The chain couples TRBV7-8 to TRBJ2-5; the D is unclear. Germline loops: CDR1 SGHVS, CDR2 FQNEAQ. This CDR3 is built from 16 residues. Between the trimmed V and J ends, which lost 0 bases and 0 bases, there was a span of 11 bases.

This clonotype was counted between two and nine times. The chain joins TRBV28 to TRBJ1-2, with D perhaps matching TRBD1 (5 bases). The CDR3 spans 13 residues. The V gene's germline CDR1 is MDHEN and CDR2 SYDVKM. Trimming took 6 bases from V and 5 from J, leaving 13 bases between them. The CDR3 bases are TGTGCCAGCAGGGACACCGCTTCTTATGGCTACACCTTC. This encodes CASRDTASYGYTF.

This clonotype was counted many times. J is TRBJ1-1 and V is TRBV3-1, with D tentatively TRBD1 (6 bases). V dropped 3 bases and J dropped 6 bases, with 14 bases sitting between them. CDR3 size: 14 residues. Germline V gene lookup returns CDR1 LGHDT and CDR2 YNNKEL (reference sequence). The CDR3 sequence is CASSHGGRSAEAFF. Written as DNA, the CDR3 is TGTGCCAGCAGCCATGGGGGGCGTAGCGCTGAAGCTTTCTTT.

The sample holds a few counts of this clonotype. The CDR3 spells CASSPRTGSYGYTF. The CDR3 DNA reads as TGTGCCAGCAGCCCTCGGACAGGGTCCTATGGCTACACCTTC. V and J are TRBV11-2 and TRBJ1-2; 8 nucleotides align to TRBD1. Germline CDR1 and CDR2: SGHAT and FQNNGV. The CDR3 runs 14 residues. V lost 5 bases to trimming and J lost 4 bases; unmatched junction nucleotides: 6.

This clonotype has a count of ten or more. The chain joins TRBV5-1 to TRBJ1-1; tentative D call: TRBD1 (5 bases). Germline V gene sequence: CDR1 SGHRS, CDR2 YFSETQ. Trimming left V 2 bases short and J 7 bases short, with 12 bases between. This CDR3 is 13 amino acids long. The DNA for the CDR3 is TGCGCCAGCAGCTTTGGACACGGGGGTGAAGCTTTCTTT. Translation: CASSFGHGGEAFF.

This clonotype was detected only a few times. The CDR3 DNA follows: TGTGCCACCAGCAGTGGGGACAGGGAGGGACAGCCCCAGCATTTT. Protein sequence: CATSSGDREGQPQHF. The rearrangement links TRBV15 to TRBJ1-5; TRBD1 matches at 9 bases. The germline gives CDR1 LNHNV, CDR2 YYDKDF (reference sequence). CDR3 length equals 15 residues. After removal of 3 bases from V and 7 bases from J, the junction contained 7 bases not matched to a gene. The full variable domain, rest sourced from reference TRBV15 and TRBJ1-5, is DAMVIQNPRYQVTQFGKPVTLSCSQTLNHNVMYWYQQKSSQAPKLLFHYYDKDFNNEADTPDNFQSRRPNTSFCFLDIRSPGLGDTAMYLCATSSGDREGQPQHFGDGTRLSIL.

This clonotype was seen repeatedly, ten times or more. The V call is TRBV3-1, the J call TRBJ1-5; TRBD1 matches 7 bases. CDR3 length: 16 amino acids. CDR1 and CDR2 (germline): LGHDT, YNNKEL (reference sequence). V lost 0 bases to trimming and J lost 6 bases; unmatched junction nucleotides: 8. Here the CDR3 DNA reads TGTGCCAGCAGCCAAGATCTAATTAACAGGGGTCAGCCCCAGCATTTT. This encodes CASSQDLINRGQPQHF.

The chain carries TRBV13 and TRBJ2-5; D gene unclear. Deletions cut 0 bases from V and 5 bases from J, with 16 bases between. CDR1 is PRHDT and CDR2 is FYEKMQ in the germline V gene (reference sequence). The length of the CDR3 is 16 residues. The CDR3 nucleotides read TGTGCCAGCAGCTTAGGCCTAGGCCAGTTATGGGAGACCCAGTACTTC. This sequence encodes CASSLGLGQLWETQYF.

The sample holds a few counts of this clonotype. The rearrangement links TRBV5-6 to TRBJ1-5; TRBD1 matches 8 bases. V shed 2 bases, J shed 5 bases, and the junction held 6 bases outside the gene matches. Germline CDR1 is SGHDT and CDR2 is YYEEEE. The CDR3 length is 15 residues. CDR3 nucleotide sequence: TGTGCCAGCAGCTTTTTCGGACAGGGCGATCAGCCCCAGCATTTT. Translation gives CASSFFGQGDQPQHF.

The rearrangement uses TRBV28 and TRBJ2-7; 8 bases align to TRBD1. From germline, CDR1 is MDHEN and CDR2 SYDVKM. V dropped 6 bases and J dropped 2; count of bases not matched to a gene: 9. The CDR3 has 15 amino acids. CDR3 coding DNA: TGTGCCAGCAGCACAGGGGGGACCCAGACCTACGAGCAGTACTTC. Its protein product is CASSTGGTQTYEQYF.

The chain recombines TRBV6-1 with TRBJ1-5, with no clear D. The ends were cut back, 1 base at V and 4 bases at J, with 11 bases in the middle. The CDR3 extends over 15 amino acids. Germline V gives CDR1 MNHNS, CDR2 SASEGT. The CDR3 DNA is TGTGCCAGCAGTGAAGGGCCCCGAGGGAATCAGCCCCAGCATTTT. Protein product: CASSEGPRGNQPQHF.

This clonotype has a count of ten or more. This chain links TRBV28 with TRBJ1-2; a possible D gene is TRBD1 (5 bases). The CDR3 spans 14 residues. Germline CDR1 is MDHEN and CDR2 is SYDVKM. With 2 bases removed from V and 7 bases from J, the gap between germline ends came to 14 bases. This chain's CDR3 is CASSLIPARGGYTF. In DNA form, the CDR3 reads TGTGCCAGCAGTTTAATTCCGGCAAGGGGTGGCTACACCTTC.

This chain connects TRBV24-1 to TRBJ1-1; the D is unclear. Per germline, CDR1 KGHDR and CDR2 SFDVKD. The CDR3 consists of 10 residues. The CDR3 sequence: CLPQNTEAFF. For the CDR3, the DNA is TGTTTGCCACAGAACACTGAAGCTTTCTTT.

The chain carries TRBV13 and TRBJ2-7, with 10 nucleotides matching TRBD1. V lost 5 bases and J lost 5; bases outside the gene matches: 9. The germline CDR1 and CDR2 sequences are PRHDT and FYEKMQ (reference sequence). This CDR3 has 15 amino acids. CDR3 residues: CASSETSGQGNEQYF. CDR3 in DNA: TGTGCCAGCAGCGAAACATCGGGACAGGGGAACGAGCAGTACTTC.